The 23 T cell receptor beta chains in this list originate from one sample, sequenced in a study of cytomegalovirus exposure and HLA in healthy donors. 60 Vbeta and 13 Jbeta primers were used in PCR. The assay was immunoSEQ multiplex PCR, and TCRdb's table has in-frame clones only and misses some. Of about 120,000 clones in the sample, roughly 80% were seen once. The sample consisted of PBMCs. The receptors derive from a female donor in good health and CMV-seronegative.

The chain has TRBV5-1 and TRBJ1-2; D remains unclear. V shed 1 base and J shed 10 bases, with 14 bases lying between them. There are 13 residues in the CDR3. Looked up from germline, CDR1 is SGHRS and CDR2 is YFSETQ. CDR3 sequence reads: CASSLLNNGIYTF. The CDR3, as DNA: TGCGCCAGCAGCTTGTTGAACAACGGGATCTACACCTTC.

The chain carries TRBV15 and TRBJ2-5; TRBD2 might be the D (5 bases). TRBJ2-7 explains the end of the DNA better; the J call may be wrong. Germline V gene lookup returns CDR1 LNHNV and CDR2 YYDKDF (reference sequence). CDR3 length equals 13 residues. CDR3 residues: CATSPSGRGEQYF. The DNA of the CDR3 is TGTGCCACCAGCCCCAGCGGTAGAGGCGAGCAGTACTTC.

The rearrangement joins TRBV6-1 to TRBJ1-1; D remains ambiguous. The germline gives CDR1 MNHNS, CDR2 SASEGT. V was cut by 5 bases and J by 3 bases, with 10 bases left in between. The CDR3 is 13 residues long. This chain's CDR3 is CASSPQVHTEAFF. The CDR3 nucleotides are TGTGCCAGCAGTCCCCAGGTCCACACTGAAGCTTTCTTT.

This clone was detected only a few times. The rearrangement joins TRBV7-9 to TRBJ2-5, with a weak D call TRBD1 (5 bases). V was clipped by 1 base and J by 5 bases, with 20 bases between them. CDR1 SEHNR and CDR2 FQNEAQ come from the germline V gene (reference sequence). The CDR3 is made up of 17 amino acids. In DNA form, the CDR3 reads TGTGCCAGCAGCTTAGGCCCGCTCAACCAGGGTGGGGAGACCCAGTACTTC. Translating gives CASSLGPLNQGGETQYF.

The J gene is TRBJ2-7, the V gene TRBV7-2; tentative D call: TRBD2 (6 bases). V was pared by 5 bases and J by 3 bases, with 11 bases between. The CDR3 has 13 amino acids. Per the germline V gene, CDR1 is SGHTA and CDR2 is FQGNSA. CDR3 in DNA: TGTGCCAGCAGCCAAATCGGGGGCTACGAGCAGTACTTC. Translating it yields CASSQIGGYEQYF. Full variable domain (outside the CDR3, taken from reference TRBV7-2 and TRBJ2-7): GAGVSQSPSNKVTEKGKDVELRCDPISGHTALYWYRQSLGQGLEFLIYFQGNSAPDKSGLPSDRFSAERTGGSVSTLTIQRTQQEDSAVYLCASSQIGGYEQYFGPGTRLTVT.

As DNA, the CDR3 is TGTGCCAGCAGTAGGACAGGGGGTTACACTGAAGCTTTCTTT. Translated, it gives CASSRTGGYTEAFF. This chain uses TRBV27 with TRBJ1-1; 10 bases are a match to TRBD1. This CDR3 is 14 amino acids long. Germline CDR1 and CDR2: MNHEY and SMNVEV (reference sequence). V shed 5 bases, J shed 3 bases, and the junction held 3 bases outside the gene matches.

The genes are TRBV6-6 and TRBJ2-5; D possibly corresponds to TRBD1 (7 bases). The J call is doubtful: the DNA matches TRBJ2-7 better. Germline values: CDR1 MNHNY, CDR2 SVGAGI (reference sequence). The CDR3 is 14 amino acids. CDR3 in DNA: TGTGCCAGCAGTTACGGCGGAGGGGGCGGCGAGCAGTACTTC. It encodes CASSYGGGGGEQYF.

The chain carries TRBV11-2 and TRBJ2-5, with D perhaps TRBD1 (5 bases). The germline V gene has CDR1 SGHAT and CDR2 FQNNGV. V dropped 1 base and J dropped 4 bases, with 10 bases sitting between them. The CDR3 spans 14 residues. In DNA form, the CDR3 reads TGTGCCAGCAGCTTAGTGGGCAGGGTAGAGACCCAGTACTTC. This encodes CASSLVGRVETQYF.

CDR3 nucleotides: TGTGCCAGCAGTGAAGCATCTTGGGGGGGCGCAGCTAACTATGGCTACACCTTC. It yields the protein CASSEASWGGAANYGYTF. V and J are TRBV6-1 and TRBJ1-2, with D possibly matching TRBD1 (6 bases). The CDR3 is made up of 18 amino acids. CDR1 and CDR2 from the germline V gene are MNHNS and SASEGT. V lost 0 bases and J lost 0, with 17 bases in between.

The rearrangement uses TRBV19 and TRBJ1-1; TRBD1 aligns across 7 bases. Germline V lookup: CDR1 LNHDA, CDR2 SQIVND (reference sequence). V dropped 5 bases and J dropped 0; count of bases not matched to a gene: 6. This CDR3 contains 15 residues. CDR3 sequence: CASSLGQTLNTEAFF. In DNA form, the CDR3 reads TGTGCCAGTAGTCTGGGACAGACCTTGAACACTGAAGCTTTCTTT.

This clone appeared a single time. The chain recombines TRBV19 with TRBJ1-5; D may be TRBD1 (5 bases). The CDR3 sequence is 15 residues long. V was cut by 1 base and J by 2 bases, with 9 bases left in between. The germline gives CDR1 LNHDA, CDR2 SQIVND (reference sequence). The CDR3 here is CASSIAAGGNQPQHF. The CDR3 coding sequence is TGTGCCAGTAGTATAGCGGCGGGGGGCAATCAGCCCCAGCATTTT.

In the case of this clone: In the same sample, other DNA sequences code for this CDR3. This chain joins TRBV6-1 and TRBJ2-3; 10 bases are shared with TRBD2. This CDR3 has 16 amino acids. The germline V gene has CDR1 MNHNS and CDR2 SASEGT. V lost 4 bases, J lost 2 bases, and 6 bases stayed unmatched. CDR3 amino acids: CASSALAGGLTDTQYF. In nucleotides, the CDR3 is TGTGCCAGCAGTGCCTTAGCGGGGGGCCTCACAGATACGCAGTATTTT.

This rearrangement joins TRBV9 to TRBJ2-5; 8 bases agree with TRBD2. CDR3 length: 15 residues. Germline V lookup: CDR1 SGDLS, CDR2 YYNGEE. V was pared by 0 bases and J by 5 bases, with 6 bases of the junction left unmatched. The CDR3 here is CASSVAGGEGETQYF. The CDR3 bases are TGTGCCAGCAGCGTAGCGGGGGGGGAGGGGGAGACCCAGTACTTC.

The chain uses TRBV29-1 and TRBJ2-7; TRBD1 is a possible D gene (6 bases). The CDR3 runs to 14 residues. Trimming took 3 bases from V and 2 from J, leaving 14 bases between them. Germline CDR1 is SQVTM and CDR2 is ANQGSEA. The DNA for the CDR3 is TGCAGCGTTGACTCCGGGACAAGAACCTACGAGCAGTACTTC. It specifies CSVDSGTRTYEQYF.

This sequence joins TRBV30 and TRBJ1-1; D is possibly TRBD1 (6 bases). Trimming removed 4 bases at V and 4 bases at J, with 7 bases between. This CDR3 region has 11 residues. The germline V gene has CDR1 GTSNPN and CDR2 SVGIG (reference sequence). The CDR3 nucleotides read TGTGCCTGGAAAGGGGGCACTGAAGCTTTCTTT. This gives the protein CAWKGGTEAFF.

The chain couples TRBV4-1 to TRBJ1-1, with D maybe TRBD1 (6 bases). Germline lookup yields CDR1 MGHRA and CDR2 YSYEKL. Trimming took off 4 bases at V and 1 base at J, with 16 bases between the two ends. The CDR3 contains 16 residues. In nucleotides, the CDR3 is TGCGCCAGCAGCCCCCTTGGGGACACAGAGAACACTGAAGCTTTCTTT. Its translation: CASSPLGDTENTEAFF.

V usage is TRBV4-3 and J usage is TRBJ2-7; 10 nucleotides align to TRBD2. Germline-derived CDR1 and CDR2 are LGHNA and YSLEER. The CDR3 spans 16 residues. J gave up 2 bases and V 0 bases, and 4 bases lay outside the gene matches. In DNA, the CDR3 is TGCGCCAGCAGCCAAGATCTAGCGGGGGAAACCTACGAGCAGTACTTC. Protein: CASSQDLAGETYEQYF.

The V gene is TRBV19, the J gene TRBJ2-7, with D possibly TRBD2 on 6 matching bases. The V end was cut by 4 bases, the J end by 2 bases, with 12 bases between. Germline CDR1 and CDR2: LNHDA and SQIVND (reference sequence). CDR3 length: 14 residues. The CDR3 DNA reads as TGTGCCAGTAGTACGGGGGAGCGGACCTACGAGCAGTACTTC. It is translated as CASSTGERTYEQYF. The whole variable domain, filled in from reference TRBV19 and TRBJ2-7, reads DGGITQSPKYLFRKEGQNVTLSCEQNLNHDAMYWYRQDPGQGLRLIYYSQIVNDFQKGDIAEGYSVSREKKESFPLTVTSAQKNPTAFYLCASSTGERTYEQYFGPGTRLTVT.

This clone was counted between two and nine times. The chain links TRBV19 to TRBJ2-2; TRBD1 agrees at 9 bases. This CDR3 has 15 amino acids. CDR1 LNHDA and CDR2 SQIVND come from the germline V gene (reference sequence). The trim removed 3 bases at V and 6 bases at J, leaving 5 bases unmatched. The CDR3 region is CASSIGTGLSGELFF. CDR3 nucleotide sequence: TGTGCCAGTAGTATCGGGACAGGGCTATCCGGGGAGCTGTTTTTT.

The chain couples TRBV7-2 to TRBJ2-1; 9 bases are a match to TRBD1. CDR3 size: 17 residues. Unmatched junction bases numbered 11, after V lost 1 base and J lost 7 bases. Per the germline V gene, CDR1 is SGHTA and CDR2 is FQGNSA. The CDR3 coding sequence is TGTGCCAGCAGCTTAGAGTCCGGGACAGGGTATGGGAATGAGCAGTTCTTC. Translated, it gives CASSLESGTGYGNEQFF.

CDR3 sequence reads: CASSEVGELFF. In nucleotides, the CDR3 is TGTGCCAGCAGCGAGGTCGGGGAGCTGTTTTTT. The chain carries TRBV2 and TRBJ2-2; D is unclear. Per germline, CDR1 SNHLY and CDR2 FYNNEI. Trimming removed 6 bases at V and 7 bases at J, with 6 bases between. The CDR3 extends over 11 amino acids.

The chain couples TRBV7-9 to TRBJ2-7; 9 nucleotides match TRBD1. Germline V CDR1 and CDR2: SEHNR, FQNEAQ (reference sequence). With V trimmed by 4 bases and J by 4 bases, 5 bases remained unmatched. The CDR3 spans 14 residues. Written as DNA, the CDR3 is TGTGCCAGCAGCTCTCGGGACAGGGATTACGAGCAGTACTTC. As protein: CASSSRDRDYEQYF.

The chain is built from TRBV4-2 and TRBJ1-6; 9 bases are a match to TRBD1. Germline loops: CDR1 LGHNA, CDR2 YNFKEQ. The trim removed 4 bases at V and 10 bases at J, leaving 8 bases unmatched. The CDR3 has 15 amino acids. CDR3 in amino acids: CASSPDGQGRSPLHF. As DNA, the CDR3 is TGTGCCAGCAGCCCCGACGGACAGGGGCGGTCACCCCTCCACTTT.